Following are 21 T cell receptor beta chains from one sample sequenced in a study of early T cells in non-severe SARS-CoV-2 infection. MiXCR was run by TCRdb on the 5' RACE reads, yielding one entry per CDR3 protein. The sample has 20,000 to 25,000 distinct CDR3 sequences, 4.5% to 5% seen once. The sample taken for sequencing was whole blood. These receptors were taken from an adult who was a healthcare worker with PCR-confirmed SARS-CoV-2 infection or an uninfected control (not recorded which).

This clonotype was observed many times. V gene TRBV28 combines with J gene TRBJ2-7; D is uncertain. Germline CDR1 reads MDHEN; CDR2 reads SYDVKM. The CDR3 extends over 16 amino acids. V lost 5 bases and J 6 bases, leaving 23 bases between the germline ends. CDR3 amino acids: CASSTSRAQSRGEQYF. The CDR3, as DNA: TGTGCCAGCAGTACCAGCCGGGCTCAGAGCAGAGGCGAGCAGTACTTC.

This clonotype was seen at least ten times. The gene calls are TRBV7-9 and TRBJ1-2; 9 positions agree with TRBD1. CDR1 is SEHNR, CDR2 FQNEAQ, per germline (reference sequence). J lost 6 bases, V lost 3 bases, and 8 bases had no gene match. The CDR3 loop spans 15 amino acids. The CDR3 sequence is CASSFGPTGGDGYTF. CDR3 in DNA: TGTGCCAGCAGCTTCGGTCCCACAGGGGGCGATGGCTACACCTTC.

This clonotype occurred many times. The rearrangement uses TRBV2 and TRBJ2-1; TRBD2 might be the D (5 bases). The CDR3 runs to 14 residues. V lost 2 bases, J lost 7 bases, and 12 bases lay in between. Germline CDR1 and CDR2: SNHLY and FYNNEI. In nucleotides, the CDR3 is TGTGCCAGCAGTGAAATCACTAGTTGGAATGAGCAGTTCTTC. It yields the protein CASSEITSWNEQFF.

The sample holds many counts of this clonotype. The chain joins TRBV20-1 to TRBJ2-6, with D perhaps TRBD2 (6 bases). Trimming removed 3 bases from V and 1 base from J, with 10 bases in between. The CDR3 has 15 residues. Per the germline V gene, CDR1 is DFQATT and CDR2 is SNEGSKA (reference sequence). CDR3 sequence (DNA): TGCAGTGCTAGCCCGCGGGGATCTGGGGCCAACGTCCTGACTTTC. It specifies CSASPRGSGANVLTF.

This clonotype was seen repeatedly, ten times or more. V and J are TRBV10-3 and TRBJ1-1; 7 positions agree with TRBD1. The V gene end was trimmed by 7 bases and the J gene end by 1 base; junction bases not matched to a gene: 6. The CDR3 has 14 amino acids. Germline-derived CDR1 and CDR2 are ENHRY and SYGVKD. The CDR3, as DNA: TGTGCCATCATGAAGACAGGGCGGAACACTGAAGCTTTCTTT. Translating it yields CAIMKTGRNTEAFF.

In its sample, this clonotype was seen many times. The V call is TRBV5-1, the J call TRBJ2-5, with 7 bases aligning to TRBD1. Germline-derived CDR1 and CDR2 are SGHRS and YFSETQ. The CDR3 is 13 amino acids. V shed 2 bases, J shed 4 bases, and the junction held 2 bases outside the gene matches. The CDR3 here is CASSFPGGETQYF. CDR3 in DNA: TGCGCCAGCAGCTTTCCAGGGGGAGAGACCCAGTACTTC.

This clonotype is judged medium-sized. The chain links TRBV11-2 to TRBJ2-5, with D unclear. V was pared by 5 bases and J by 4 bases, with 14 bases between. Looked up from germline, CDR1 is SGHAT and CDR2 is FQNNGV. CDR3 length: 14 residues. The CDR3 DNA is TGTGCCAGCAGCGATGCCGGAACAGCAGAGACCCAGTACTTC. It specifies CASSDAGTAETQYF. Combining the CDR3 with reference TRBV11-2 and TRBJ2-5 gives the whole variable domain EAGVAQSPRYKIIEKRQSVAFWCNPISGHATLYWYQQILGQGPKLLIQFQNNGVVDDSQLPKDRFSAERLKGVDSTLKIQPAKLEDSAVYLCASSDAGTAETQYFGPGTRLLVL.

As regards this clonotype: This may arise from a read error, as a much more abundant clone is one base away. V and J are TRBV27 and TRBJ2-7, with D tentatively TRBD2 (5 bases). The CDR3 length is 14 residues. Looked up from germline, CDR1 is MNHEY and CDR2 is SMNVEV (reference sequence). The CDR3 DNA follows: TGTGCCTGCAGCTACACCGGGGTTTCCTACGAGCAGTACTTC. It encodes CACSYTGVSYEQYF.

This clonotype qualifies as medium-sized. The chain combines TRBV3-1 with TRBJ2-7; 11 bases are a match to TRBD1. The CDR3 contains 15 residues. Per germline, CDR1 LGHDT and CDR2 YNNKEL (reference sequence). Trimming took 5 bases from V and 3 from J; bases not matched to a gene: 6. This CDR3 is CASSSTGQGDYEQYF. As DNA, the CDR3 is TGTGCCAGCAGCTCTACGGGACAGGGGGACTACGAGCAGTACTTC.

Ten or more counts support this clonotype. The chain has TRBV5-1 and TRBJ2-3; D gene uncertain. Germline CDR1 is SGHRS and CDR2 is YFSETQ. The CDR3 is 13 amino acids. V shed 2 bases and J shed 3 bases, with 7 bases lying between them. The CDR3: CASSLVPTDTQYF. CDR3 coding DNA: TGCGCCAGCAGCTTAGTTCCTACAGATACGCAGTATTTT.

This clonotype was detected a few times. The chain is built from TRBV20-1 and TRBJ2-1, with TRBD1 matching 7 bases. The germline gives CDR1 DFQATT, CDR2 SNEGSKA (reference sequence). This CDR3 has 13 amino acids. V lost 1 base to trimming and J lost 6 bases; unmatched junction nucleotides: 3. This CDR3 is CSARGQGPNEQFF. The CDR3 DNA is TGCAGTGCTAGAGGACAGGGTCCCAATGAGCAGTTCTTC.

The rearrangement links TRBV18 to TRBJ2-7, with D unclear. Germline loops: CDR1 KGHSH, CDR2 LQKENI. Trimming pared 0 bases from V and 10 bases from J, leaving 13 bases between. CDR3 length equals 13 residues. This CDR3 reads CASSPPGLGTQYF. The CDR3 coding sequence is TGTGCCAGCTCACCACCGGGGTTAGGTACTCAGTACTTC.

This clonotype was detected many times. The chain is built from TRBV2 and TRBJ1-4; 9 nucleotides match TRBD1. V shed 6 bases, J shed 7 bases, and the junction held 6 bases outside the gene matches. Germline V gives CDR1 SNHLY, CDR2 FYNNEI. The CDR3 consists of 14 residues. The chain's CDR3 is CASSGTGTREKLFF. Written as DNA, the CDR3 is TGTGCCAGCAGCGGGACAGGGACTCGTGAAAAACTGTTTTTT. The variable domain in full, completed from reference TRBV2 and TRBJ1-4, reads EPEVTQTPSHQVTQMGQEVILRCVPISNHLYFYWYRQILGQKVEFLVSFYNNEISEKSEIFDDQFSVERPDGSNFTLKIRSTKLEDSAMYFCASSGTGTREKLFFGSGTQLSVL.

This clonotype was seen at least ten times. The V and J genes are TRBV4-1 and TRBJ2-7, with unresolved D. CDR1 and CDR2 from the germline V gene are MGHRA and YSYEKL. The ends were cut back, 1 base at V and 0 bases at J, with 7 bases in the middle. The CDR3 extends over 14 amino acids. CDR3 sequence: CASSQAPRSYEQYF. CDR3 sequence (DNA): TGCGCCAGCAGCCAAGCTCCACGCTCCTACGAGCAGTACTTC.

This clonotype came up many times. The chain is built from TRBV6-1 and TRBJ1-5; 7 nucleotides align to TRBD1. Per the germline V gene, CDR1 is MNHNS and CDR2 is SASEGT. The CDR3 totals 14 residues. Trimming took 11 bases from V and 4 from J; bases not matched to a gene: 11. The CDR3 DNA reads TGTGCCGTCCCGACAGGGAGCGGAAATCAGCCCCAGCATTTT. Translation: CAVPTGSGNQPQHF.

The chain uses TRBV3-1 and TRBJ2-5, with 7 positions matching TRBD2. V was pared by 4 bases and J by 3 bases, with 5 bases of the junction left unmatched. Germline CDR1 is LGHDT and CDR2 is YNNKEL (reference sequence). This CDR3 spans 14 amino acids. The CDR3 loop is CASSPAGVEETQYF. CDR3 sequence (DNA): TGTGCCAGCAGCCCGGCGGGAGTAGAAGAGACCCAGTACTTC.

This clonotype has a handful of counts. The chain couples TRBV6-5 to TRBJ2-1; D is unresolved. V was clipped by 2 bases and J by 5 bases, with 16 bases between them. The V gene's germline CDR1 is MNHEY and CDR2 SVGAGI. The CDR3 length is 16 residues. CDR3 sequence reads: CASSYVPTFGNNEQFF. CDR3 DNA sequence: TGTGCCAGCAGTTACGTACCTACCTTCGGAAACAATGAGCAGTTCTTC.

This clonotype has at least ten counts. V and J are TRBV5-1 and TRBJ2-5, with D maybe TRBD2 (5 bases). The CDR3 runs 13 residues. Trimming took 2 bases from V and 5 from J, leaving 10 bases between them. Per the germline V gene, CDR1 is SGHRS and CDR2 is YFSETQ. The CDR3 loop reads CASSFGQRETQYF. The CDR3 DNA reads TGCGCCAGCAGCTTTGGGCAGCGGGAGACCCAGTACTTC.

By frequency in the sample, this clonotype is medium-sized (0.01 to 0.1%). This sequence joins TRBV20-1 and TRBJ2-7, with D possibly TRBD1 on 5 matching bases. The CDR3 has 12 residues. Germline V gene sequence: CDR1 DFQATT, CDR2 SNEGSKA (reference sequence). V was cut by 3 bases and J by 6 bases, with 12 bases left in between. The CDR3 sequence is CSASSGASEQYF. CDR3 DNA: TGCAGTGCTAGTAGTGGGGCGAGCGAGCAGTACTTC.

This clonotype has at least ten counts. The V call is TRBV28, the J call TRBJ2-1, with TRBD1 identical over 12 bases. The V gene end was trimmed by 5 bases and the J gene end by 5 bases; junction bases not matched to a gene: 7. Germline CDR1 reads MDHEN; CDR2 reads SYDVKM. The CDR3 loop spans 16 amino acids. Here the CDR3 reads CASSPTGQGANNEQFF. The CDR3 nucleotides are TGTGCCAGCAGTCCAACGGGACAGGGGGCGAACAATGAGCAGTTCTTC.

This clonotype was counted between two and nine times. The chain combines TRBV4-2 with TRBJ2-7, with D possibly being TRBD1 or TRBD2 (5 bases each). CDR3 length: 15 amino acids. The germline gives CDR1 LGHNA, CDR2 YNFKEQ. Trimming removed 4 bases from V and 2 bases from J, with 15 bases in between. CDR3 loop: CASSLGAAQTYEQYF. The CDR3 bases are TGTGCCAGCAGCCTCGGGGCGGCACAGACCTACGAGCAGTACTTC.